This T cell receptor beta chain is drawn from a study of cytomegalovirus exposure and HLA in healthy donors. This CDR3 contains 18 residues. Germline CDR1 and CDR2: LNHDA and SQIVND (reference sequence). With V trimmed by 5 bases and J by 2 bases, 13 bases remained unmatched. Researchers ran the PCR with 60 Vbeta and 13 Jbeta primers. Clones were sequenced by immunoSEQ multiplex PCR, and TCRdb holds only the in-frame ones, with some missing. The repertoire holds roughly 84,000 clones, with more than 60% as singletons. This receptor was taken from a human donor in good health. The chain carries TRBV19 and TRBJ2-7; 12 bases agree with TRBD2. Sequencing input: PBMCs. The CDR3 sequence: CASSPRTSGVSRTYEQYF. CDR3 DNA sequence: TGTGCCAGTAGTCCCCGGACTAGCGGGGTGTCGAGGACCTACGAGCAGTACTTC.